The TCR beta chain described here comes from a study of T cell responses to AZD1222 COVID-19 vaccine. With regard to this clone: Its antigen is not identified.

Clones were read by immunoSEQ multiplex PCR, and TCRdb kept only the in-frame ones, dropping some. The sample holds fewer than 70,000 clones, 70% to 90% seen once. The J segment lost 8 bases and the V segment lost 0 bases, leaving 5 bases of the junction unmatched. The CDR3 has 15 residues. CDR1 and CDR2 from the germline V gene are KGHSH and LQKENI. Notes on the study in general: Researchers report vaccine-associated CD4 TCRs spanning spike, with dominance at 160-218 and 743-854. Nearly half of spike-specific TCRs reportedly target unmutated variant regions.

This clonotype originated in an adult in good health. The rearrangement links TRBV18 to TRBJ2-1; 9 positions agree with TRBD2. The material was peripheral blood, obtained on day 0 of AZD1222 vaccination. The CDR3 region has the DNA TGTGCCAGCTCACCACCGCGGGGGGGCCGCGATGAGCAGTTCTTC. Its protein is CASSPPRGGRDEQFF.